The source of this TCR beta chain is a study of blood T cell repertoires in COVID-19. Original processing methods: Amplification of reference gene primers provided the estimated nucleated cell counts. The assay was immunoSEQ multiplex PCR, and TCRdb's table has in-frame clones only and misses some. V and J calls and clone size are those listed in that table; D and trimming were worked out from the DNA. Seen here are roughly 280,000 clones, 80% to 90% observed once, and the top ten hold approximately 2%. The CDR3 spans 16 residues. The junction had 12 bases not matched to a gene; V was cut back by 3 bases and J by 8 bases. CDR1 and CDR2 (germline): KGHSH, LQKENI.

V is TRBV18 and J is TRBJ2-1; 8 positions agree with TRBD2. The TCR comes from a man aged 25 to 40 with active or convalescent COVID-19. Sequencing was performed on peripheral blood. CDR3 region: CASSPSRSGGRHEQFF. The CDR3 nucleotides are TGTGCCAGCTCACCGAGTAGAAGCGGGGGACGCCATGAGCAGTTCTTC.